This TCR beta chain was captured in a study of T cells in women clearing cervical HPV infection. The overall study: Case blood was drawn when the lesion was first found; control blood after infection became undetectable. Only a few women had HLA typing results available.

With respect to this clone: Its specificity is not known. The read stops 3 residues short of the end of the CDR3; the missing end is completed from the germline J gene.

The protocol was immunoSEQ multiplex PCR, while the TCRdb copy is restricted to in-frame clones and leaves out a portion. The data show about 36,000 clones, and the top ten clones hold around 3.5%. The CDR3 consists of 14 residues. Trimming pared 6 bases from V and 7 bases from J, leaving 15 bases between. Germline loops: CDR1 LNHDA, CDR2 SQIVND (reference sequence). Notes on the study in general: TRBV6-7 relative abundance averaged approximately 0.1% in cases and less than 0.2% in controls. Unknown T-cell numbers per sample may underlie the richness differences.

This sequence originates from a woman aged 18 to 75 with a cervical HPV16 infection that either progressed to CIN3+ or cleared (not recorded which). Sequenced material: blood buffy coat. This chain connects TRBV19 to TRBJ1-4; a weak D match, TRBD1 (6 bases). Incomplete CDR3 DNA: TGTGCCAGTAGGGGAGGGGGAAAGACTGAAAAA. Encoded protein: CASRGGGKTEK. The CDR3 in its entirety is CASRGGGKTEKLFF.